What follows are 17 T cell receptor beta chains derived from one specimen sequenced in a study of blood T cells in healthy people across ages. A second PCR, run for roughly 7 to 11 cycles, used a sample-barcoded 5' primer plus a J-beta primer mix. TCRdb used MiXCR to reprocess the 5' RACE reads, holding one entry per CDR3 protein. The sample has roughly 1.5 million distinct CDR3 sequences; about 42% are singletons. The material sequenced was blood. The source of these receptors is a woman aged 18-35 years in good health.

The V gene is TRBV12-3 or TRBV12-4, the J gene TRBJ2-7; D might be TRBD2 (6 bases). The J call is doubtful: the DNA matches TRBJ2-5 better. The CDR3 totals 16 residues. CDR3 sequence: CASSLVSGGPKGTQYF. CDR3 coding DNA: TGTGCCAGCAGTTTAGTTAGCGGCGGGCCAAAGGGGACCCAGTACTTC.

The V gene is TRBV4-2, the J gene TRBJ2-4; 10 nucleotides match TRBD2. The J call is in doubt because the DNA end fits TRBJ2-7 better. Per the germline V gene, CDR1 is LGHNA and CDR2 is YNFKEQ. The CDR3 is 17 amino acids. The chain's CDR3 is CASSQQNSAGGLYEQYF. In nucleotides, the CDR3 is TGTGCCAGCAGCCAACAAAACTCAGCGGGAGGGTTATACGAGCAGTACTTC.

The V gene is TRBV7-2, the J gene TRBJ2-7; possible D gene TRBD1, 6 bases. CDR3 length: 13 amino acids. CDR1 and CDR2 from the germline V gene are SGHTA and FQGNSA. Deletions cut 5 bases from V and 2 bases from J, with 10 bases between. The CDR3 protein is CASSTQGAYEQYF. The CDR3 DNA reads TGTGCCAGCAGCACACAGGGTGCCTACGAGCAGTACTTC.

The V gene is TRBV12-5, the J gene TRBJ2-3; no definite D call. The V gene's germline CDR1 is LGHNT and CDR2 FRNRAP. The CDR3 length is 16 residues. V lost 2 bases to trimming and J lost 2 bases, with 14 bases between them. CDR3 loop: CASGLTVRSSTDTQYF. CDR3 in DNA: TGTGCTAGTGGTTTGACAGTTCGGTCCTCCACAGATACGCAGTATTTT.

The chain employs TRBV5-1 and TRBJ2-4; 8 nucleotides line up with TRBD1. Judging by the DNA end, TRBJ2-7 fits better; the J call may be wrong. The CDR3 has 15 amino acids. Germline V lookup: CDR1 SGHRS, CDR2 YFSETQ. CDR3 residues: CASSPSTRGRHEQYF. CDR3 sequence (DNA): TGCGCCAGCAGCCCTTCAACCAGGGGGCGGCACGAGCAGTACTTC.

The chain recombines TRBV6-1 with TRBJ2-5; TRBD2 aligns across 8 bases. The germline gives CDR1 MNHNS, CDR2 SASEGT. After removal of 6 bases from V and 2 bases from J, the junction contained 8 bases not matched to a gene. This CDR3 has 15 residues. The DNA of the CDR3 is TGTGCCAGCAGCCGGACTAGCTACGGACAAGAGACCCAGTACTTC. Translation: CASSRTSYGQETQYF.

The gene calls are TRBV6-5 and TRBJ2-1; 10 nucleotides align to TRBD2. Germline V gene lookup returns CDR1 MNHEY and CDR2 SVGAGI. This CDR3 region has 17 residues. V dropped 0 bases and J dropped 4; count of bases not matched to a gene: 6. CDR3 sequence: CASSYSSGLADYNEQFF. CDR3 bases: TGTGCCAGCAGTTACTCGAGTGGACTAGCGGATTACAATGAGCAGTTCTTC.

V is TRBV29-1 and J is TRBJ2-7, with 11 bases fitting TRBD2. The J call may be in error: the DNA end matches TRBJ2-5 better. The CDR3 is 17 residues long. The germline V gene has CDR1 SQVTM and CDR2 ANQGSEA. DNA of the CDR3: TGCAGCGTTGAAGTCGCGGAGACTAGCGGGGTGGAAGAGACCCAGTACTTC. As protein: CSVEVAETSGVEETQYF.

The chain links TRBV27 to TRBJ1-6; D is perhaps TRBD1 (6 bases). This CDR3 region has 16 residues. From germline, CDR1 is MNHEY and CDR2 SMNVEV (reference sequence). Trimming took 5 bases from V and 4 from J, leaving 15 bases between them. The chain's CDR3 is CASSPAPDRYNSPLHF. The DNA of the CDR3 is TGTGCCAGCAGTCCCGCTCCGGACAGATATAATTCACCCCTCCACTTT.

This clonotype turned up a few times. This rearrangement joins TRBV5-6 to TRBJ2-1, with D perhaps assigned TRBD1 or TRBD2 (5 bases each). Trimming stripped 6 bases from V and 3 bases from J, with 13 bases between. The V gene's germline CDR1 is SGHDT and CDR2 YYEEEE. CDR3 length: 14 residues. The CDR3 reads CASTEGPYYNEQFF. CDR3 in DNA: TGTGCCAGCACCGAGGGGCCTTACTACAATGAGCAGTTCTTC.

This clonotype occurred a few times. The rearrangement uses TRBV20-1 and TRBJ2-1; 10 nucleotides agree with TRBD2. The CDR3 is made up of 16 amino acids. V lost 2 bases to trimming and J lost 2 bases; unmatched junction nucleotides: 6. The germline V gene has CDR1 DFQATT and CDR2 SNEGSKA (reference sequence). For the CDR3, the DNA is TGCAGTGCTAGAATCTTTCTAGCGGGGGCCTACAATGAGCAGTTCTTC. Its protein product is CSARIFLAGAYNEQFF.

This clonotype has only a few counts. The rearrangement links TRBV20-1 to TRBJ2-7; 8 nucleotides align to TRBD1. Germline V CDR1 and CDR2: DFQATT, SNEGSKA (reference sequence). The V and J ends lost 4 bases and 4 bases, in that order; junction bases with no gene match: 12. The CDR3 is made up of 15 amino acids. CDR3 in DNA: TGCAGTGCTACGAGACCGGGACAGGCTATTTACGAGCAGTACTTC. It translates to CSATRPGQAIYEQYF.

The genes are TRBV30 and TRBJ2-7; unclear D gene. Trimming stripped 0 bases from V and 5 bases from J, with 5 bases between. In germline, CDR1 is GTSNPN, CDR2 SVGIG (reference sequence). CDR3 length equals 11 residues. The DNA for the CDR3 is TGTGCCTGGAGTGTAAGAGACGAGCAGTACTTC. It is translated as CAWSVRDEQYF.

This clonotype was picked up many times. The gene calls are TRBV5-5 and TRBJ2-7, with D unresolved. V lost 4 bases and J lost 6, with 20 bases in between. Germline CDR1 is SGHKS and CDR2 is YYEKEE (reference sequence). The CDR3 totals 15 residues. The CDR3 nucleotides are TGTGCCAGCAGCCGAAGGACCGACCAATTGAGCGAGCAGTACTTC. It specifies CASSRRTDQLSEQYF.

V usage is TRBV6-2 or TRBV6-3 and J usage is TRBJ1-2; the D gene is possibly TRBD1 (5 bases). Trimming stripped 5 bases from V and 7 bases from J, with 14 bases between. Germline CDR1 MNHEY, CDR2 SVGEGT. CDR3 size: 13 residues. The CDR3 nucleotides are TGTGCCAGCAGTGACTGGTCCAGGGCTGGCTACACCTTC. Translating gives CASSDWSRAGYTF.

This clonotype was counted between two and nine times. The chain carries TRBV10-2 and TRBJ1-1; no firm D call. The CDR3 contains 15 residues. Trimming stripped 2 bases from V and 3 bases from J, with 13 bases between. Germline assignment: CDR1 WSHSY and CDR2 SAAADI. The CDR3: CASSEPPDGHTEAFF. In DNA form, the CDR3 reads TGCGCCAGCAGTGAGCCGCCAGACGGACACACTGAAGCTTTCTTT.

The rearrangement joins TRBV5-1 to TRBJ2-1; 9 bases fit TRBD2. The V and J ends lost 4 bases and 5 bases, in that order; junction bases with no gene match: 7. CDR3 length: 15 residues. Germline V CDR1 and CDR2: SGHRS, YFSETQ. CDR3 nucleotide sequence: TGCGCCAGCAGCGGGATTAGCGGGAGCCACAATGAGCAGTTCTTC. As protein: CASSGISGSHNEQFF.